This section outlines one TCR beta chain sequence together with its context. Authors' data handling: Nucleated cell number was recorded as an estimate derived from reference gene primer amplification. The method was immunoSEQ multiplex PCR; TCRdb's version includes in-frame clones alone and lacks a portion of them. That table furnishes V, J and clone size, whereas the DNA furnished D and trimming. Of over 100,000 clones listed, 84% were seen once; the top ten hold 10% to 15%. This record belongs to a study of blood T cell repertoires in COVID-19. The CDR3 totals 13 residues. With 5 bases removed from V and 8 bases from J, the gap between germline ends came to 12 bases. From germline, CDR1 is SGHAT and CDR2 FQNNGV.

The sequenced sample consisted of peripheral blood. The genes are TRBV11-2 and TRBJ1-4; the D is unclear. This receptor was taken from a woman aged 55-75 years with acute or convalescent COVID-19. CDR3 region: CASSPTGREKLFF. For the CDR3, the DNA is TGTGCCAGCAGCCCAACGGGTAGGGAAAAACTGTTTTTT. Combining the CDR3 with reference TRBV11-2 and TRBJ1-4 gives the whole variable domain EAGVAQSPRYKIIEKRQSVAFWCNPISGHATLYWYQQILGQGPKLLIQFQNNGVVDDSQLPKDRFSAERLKGVDSTLKIQPAKLEDSAVYLCASSPTGREKLFFGSGTQLSVL.